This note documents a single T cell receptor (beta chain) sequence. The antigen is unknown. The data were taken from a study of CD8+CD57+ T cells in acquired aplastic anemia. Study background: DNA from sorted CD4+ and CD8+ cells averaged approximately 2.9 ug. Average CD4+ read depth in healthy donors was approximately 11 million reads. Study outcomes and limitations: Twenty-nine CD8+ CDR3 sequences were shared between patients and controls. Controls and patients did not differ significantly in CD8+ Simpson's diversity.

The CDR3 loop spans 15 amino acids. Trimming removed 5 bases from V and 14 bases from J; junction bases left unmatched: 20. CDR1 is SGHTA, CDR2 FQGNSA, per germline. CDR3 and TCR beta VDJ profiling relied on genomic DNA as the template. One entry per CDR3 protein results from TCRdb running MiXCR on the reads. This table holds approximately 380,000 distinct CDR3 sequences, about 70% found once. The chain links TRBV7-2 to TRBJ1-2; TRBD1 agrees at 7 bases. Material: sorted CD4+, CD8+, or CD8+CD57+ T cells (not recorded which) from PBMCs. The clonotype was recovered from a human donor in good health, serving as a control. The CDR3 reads CASSPKVQGSYEQTF. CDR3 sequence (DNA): TGTGCCAGCAGCCCGAAGGTACAGGGGTCCTACGAGCAGACCTTC.